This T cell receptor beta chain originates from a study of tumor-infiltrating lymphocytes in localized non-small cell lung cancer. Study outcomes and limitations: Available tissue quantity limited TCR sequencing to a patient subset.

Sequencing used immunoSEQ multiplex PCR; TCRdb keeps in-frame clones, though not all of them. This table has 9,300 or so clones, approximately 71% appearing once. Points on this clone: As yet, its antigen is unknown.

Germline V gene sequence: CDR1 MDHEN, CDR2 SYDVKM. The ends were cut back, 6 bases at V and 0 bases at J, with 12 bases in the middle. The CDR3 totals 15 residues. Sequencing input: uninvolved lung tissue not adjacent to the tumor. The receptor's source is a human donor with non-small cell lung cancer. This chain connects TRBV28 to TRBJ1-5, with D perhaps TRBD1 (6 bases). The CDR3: CASRHRDLSNQPQHF. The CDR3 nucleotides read TGTGCCAGCAGACACAGGGATCTTAGCAATCAGCCCCAGCATTTT.